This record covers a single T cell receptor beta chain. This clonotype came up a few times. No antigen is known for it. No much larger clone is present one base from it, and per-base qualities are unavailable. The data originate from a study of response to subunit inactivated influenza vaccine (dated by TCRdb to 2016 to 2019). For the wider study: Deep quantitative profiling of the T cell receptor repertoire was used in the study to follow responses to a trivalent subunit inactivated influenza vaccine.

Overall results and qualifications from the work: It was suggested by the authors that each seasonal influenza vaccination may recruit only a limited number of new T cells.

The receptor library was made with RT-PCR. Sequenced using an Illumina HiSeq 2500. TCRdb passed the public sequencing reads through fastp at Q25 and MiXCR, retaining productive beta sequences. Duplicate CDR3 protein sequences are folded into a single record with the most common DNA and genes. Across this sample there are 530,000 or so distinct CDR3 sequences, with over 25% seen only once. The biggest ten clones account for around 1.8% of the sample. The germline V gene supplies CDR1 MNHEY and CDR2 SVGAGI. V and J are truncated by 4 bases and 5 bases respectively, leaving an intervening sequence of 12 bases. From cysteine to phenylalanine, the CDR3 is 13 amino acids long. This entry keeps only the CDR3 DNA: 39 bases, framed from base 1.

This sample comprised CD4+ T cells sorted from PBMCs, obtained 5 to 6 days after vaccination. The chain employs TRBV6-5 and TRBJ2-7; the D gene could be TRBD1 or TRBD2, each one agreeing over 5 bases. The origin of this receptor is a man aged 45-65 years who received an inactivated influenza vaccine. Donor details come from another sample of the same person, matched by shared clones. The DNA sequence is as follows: TGTGCCAGCAGTTCGGGACCGGGGAACGAGCAGTACTTC. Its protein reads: CASSSGPGNEQYF.